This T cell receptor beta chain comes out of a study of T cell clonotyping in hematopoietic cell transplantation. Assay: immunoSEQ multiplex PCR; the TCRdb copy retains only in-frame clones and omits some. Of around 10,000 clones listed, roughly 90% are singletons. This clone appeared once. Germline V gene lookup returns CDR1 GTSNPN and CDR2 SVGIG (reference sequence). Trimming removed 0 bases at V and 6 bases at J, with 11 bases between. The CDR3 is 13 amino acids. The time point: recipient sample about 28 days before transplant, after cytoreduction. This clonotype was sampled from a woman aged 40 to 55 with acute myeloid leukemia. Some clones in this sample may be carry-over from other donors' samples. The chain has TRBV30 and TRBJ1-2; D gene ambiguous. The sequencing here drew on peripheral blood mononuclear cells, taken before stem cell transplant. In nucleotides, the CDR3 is TGTGCCTGGAGTGTCGGCCAGAAAGATGGCTACACCTTC. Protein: CAWSVGQKDGYTF.